This T cell receptor (beta chain) emerged from a study of T-cell memory formation after mild COVID-19. TCRdb called the 5' RACE reads again in MiXCR, with one record for every CDR3 protein. The repertoire consists of about 160,000 distinct CDR3 sequences, with 30% to 35% occurring once and the leading ten covering 12%. This TCR was sampled from an adult woman who had mild COVID-19 (a few samples of this study predate the infection). Cell type and time point are not known. Sample: PBMCs or a T cell subset sorted from them (not recorded which).

CDR3 coding DNA: TGTGCCAGCAGCTCTACGACAAATAATTCACCCCTCCACTTT. It codes for CASSSTTNNSPLHF. J is TRBJ1-6 and V is TRBV11-2; unclear D gene. CDR3 length: 14 residues. The germline V gene encodes CDR1 SGHAT and CDR2 FQNNGV. With 4 bases removed from V and 5 bases from J, the gap between germline ends came to 9 bases.